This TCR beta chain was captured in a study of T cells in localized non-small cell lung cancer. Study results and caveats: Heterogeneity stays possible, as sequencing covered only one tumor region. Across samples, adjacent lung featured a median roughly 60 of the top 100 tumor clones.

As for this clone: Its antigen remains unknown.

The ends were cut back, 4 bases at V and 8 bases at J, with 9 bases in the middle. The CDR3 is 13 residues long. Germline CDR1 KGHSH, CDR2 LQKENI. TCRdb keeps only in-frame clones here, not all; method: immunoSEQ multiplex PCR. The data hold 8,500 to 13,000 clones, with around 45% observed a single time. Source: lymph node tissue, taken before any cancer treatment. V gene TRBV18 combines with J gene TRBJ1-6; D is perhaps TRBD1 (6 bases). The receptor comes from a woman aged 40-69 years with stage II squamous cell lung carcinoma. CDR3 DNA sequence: TGTGCCAGCTCACGGGACATCGATTCACCCCTCCACTTT. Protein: CASSRDIDSPLHF.